This TCR beta chain was observed in a study of blood T cell repertoires in COVID-19. The overall study: Samples representing acute and convalescent COVID-19 were sourced from the United States, Italy and Spain. Sample material is recorded as cDNA or gDNA derived from T cells, B-cell-depleted T cells, or PBMCs.

Authors' analysis steps: For nucleated cells, counts were estimated from reference gene primer amplification. The table came from immunoSEQ multiplex PCR; TCRdb's copy has only in-frame clones and leaves some out. V and J calls and clone size follow that table, whereas D and trimming were derived from the DNA. This table has just over 250,000 clones, around 87% appearing once. Trimming took 4 bases from V and 7 from J; bases not matched to a gene: 10. From germline, CDR1 is SGHTA and CDR2 FQGTGA. The CDR3 spans 14 residues. The clonotype originates from a woman between 50 and 59 years old with acute or convalescent COVID-19. The chain carries TRBV7-3 and TRBJ2-7, with 7 positions matching TRBD1. The sequencing input was peripheral blood. The CDR3 nucleotides read TGTGCCAGCAGCTCTACAGGGGCGGTGGTGGAGCAGTACTTC. Translated, it gives CASSSTGAVVEQYF.